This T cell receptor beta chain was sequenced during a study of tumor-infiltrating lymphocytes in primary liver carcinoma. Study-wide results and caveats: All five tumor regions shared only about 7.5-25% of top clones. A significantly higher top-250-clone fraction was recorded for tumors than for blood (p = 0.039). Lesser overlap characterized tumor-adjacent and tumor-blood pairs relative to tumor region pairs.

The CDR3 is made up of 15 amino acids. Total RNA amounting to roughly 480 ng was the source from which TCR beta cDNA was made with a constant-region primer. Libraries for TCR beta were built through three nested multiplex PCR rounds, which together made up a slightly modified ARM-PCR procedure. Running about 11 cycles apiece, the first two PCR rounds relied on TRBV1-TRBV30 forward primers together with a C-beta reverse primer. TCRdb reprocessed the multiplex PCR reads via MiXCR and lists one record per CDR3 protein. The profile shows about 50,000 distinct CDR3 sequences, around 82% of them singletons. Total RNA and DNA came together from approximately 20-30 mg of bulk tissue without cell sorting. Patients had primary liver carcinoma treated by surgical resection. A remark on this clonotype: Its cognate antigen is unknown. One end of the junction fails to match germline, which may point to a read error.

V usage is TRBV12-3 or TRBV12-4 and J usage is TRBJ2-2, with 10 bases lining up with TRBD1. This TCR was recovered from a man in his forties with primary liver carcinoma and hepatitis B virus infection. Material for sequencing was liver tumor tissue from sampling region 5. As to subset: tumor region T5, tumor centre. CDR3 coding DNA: TGTGCCAGTAGGGATCGACAGGGGGCCACCGGGGAGCCGTTTTTT. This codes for CASRDRQGATGEPFF.